This entry lists 32 T cell receptor beta chains sequenced from one sample in a study of somatic mutations in cytotoxic T cells in rheumatoid arthritis. Sequencing used immunoSEQ multiplex PCR; TCRdb keeps in-frame clones, though not all of them. The data show roughly 35,000 clones, with about four fifths seen just once and more than 2.5% held by the top ten. The sequencing input was CD8+ T cells sorted from blood. Receptor source: a man aged 40-49 years in good health.

V usage is TRBV14 and J usage is TRBJ2-1, with D unclear. The V and J ends lost 0 bases and 8 bases respectively, with 17 bases between them. The CDR3 is made up of 16 amino acids. Germline CDR1 reads SGHDN; CDR2 reads FVKESK. The CDR3: CASSQDYNPRSDEQFF. The CDR3 nucleotides are TGTGCCAGCAGCCAAGACTACAACCCGCGGAGCGATGAGCAGTTCTTC.

A single count supports this clone. The chain combines TRBV7-3 with TRBJ2-7; TRBD1 or TRBD2 may be the D gene (5 bases each). Germline V gene lookup returns CDR1 SGHTA and CDR2 FQGTGA. The CDR3 sequence is 10 residues long. The V end was cut by 11 bases, the J end by 6 bases, with 11 bases between. For the CDR3, the DNA is TGTGCCGGGGACCCGCGCGAGCAGTACTTC. This encodes CAGDPREQYF.

This rearrangement joins TRBV5-4 to TRBJ2-7; D is undetermined. V shed 3 bases and J shed 1 base, with 11 bases lying between them. CDR1 SGHNT and CDR2 YYREEE come from the germline V gene (reference sequence). The length of the CDR3 is 14 residues. Here the CDR3 reads CASSWDGISYEQYF. In DNA, the CDR3 is TGTGCCAGCAGCTGGGATGGTATTTCCTACGAGCAGTACTTC.

The chain joins TRBV11-2 to TRBJ2-3, with D perhaps matching TRBD2 (6 bases). V was cut by 5 bases and J by 2 bases, with 14 bases left in between. Looked up from germline, CDR1 is SGHAT and CDR2 is FQNNGV. The CDR3 extends over 15 amino acids. The CDR3 nucleotides read TGTGCCAGCAGCCCCCTGGGGGGTCCCACAGATACGCAGTATTTT. It codes for CASSPLGGPTDTQYF.

The chain carries TRBV5-1 and TRBJ2-7; 7 bases align to TRBD2. Germline CDR1 SGHRS, CDR2 YFSETQ. The CDR3 is 14 amino acids. V trimming: 0 bases; J trimming: 3 bases; junction bases outside the gene matches: 3. The CDR3 DNA follows: TGCGCCAGCAGCTTGGCCGGGGAGGGCTACGAGCAGTACTTC. This sequence encodes CASSLAGEGYEQYF.

The chain uses TRBV2 and TRBJ2-7; D uncertain. The CDR3 has 12 residues. Between the trimmed V and J ends, which lost 10 bases and 2 bases, there was a span of 12 bases. Germline V gives CDR1 SNHLY, CDR2 FYNNEI. CDR3 in amino acids: CAKKTYAYEQYF. The CDR3 DNA reads TGTGCCAAGAAGACGTACGCCTACGAGCAGTACTTC.

This sequence joins TRBV7-2 and TRBJ1-3, with D hard to call. Germline V gene lookup returns CDR1 SGHTA and CDR2 FQGNSA. V was pared by 6 bases and J by 0 bases, with 6 bases between. The CDR3 length is 13 residues. CDR3 sequence: CASSSVSGNTIYF. The DNA of the CDR3 is TGTGCCAGCAGTTCAGTCTCTGGAAACACCATATATTTT.

The chain is built from TRBV4-1 and TRBJ1-5, with a weak D call TRBD1 (6 bases). Germline V CDR1 and CDR2: MGHRA, YSYEKL. V lost 2 bases, J lost 4 bases, and 12 bases lay in between. The CDR3 loop spans 15 amino acids. The CDR3 nucleotides are TGCGCCAGCAGCCAACGGACAGAAAGTAATCAGCCCCAGCATTTT. Translation gives CASSQRTESNQPQHF.

The CDR3 is CASSLDQQSTDTQYF. CDR3 DNA: TGTGCCAGCAGCTTAGATCAGCAAAGCACAGATACGCAGTATTTT. The chain couples TRBV7-8 to TRBJ2-3, with D uncertain. The CDR3 has 15 amino acids. Trimming removed 1 base from V and 0 bases from J, with 8 bases in between. Per the germline V gene, CDR1 is SGHVS and CDR2 is FQNEAQ.

This chain joins TRBV11-2 and TRBJ2-1; possibly TRBD2 for D (6 bases). V shed 2 bases and J shed 4 bases, with 12 bases lying between them. The CDR3 extends over 15 amino acids. In germline, CDR1 is SGHAT, CDR2 FQNNGV. The CDR3 spells CASSLWDSEYNEQFF. The DNA for the CDR3 is TGTGCCAGCAGCTTATGGGACTCGGAGTACAATGAGCAGTTCTTC.

This rearrangement joins TRBV7-9 to TRBJ2-5; D gene uncertain. The CDR3 extends over 13 amino acids. V gave up 5 bases and J gave up 5 bases, with 12 bases separating them. In germline, CDR1 is SEHNR, CDR2 FQNEAQ (reference sequence). CDR3 nucleotides: TGTGCCAGCAGCCCAGTAGGTACGGAGACCCAGTACTTC. This sequence encodes CASSPVGTETQYF.

This chain links TRBV5-4 with TRBJ2-7, with D possibly matching TRBD2 (6 bases). V lost 2 bases and J 2 bases, leaving 14 bases between the germline ends. The CDR3 has 15 amino acids. The V gene's germline CDR1 is SGHNT and CDR2 YYREEE (reference sequence). CDR3 nucleotides: TGTGCCAGCAGCTTTGAGGGGAGGAGCCCCTACGAGCAGTACTTC. This gives the protein CASSFEGRSPYEQYF.

The gene calls are TRBV7-8 and TRBJ2-7, with TRBD1 matching over 10 bases. Germline CDR1 and CDR2: SGHVS and FQNEAQ. Trimming removed 6 bases from V and 2 bases from J; junction bases left unmatched: 10. The CDR3 is 16 amino acids. The CDR3 region has the DNA TGTGCCAGCAGTGGGACAGGGGAAGAAGGGACCTACGAGCAGTACTTC. Amino acids: CASSGTGEEGTYEQYF.

The CDR3 nucleotides read TGTGCCAGCAGGCCAAGACAGAGTACCGGGGAGCTGTTTTTT. It codes for CASRPRQSTGELFF. V gene TRBV9 combines with J gene TRBJ2-2; D may be TRBD1 (5 bases). The CDR3 is 14 amino acids. Germline V CDR1 and CDR2: SGDLS, YYNGEE. Trimming removed 5 bases from V and 5 bases from J, with 13 bases in between.

The chain is built from TRBV11-2 and TRBJ2-7; weak D call: TRBD2 (5 bases). Trimming pared 2 bases from V and 1 base from J, leaving 6 bases between. The germline V gene has CDR1 SGHAT and CDR2 FQNNGV. CDR3 length: 13 residues. DNA of the CDR3: TGTGCCAGCAGCTTACCGGGGTCCTACGAGCAGTACTTC. Residues: CASSLPGSYEQYF.

In nucleotides, the CDR3 is TGTGCCAGCTCCCGGGCCCCGAACACCGGGGAGCTGTTTTTT. It translates to CASSRAPNTGELFF. The genes are TRBV6-5 and TRBJ2-2, with D uncertain. The germline V and J ends were trimmed by 8 bases and 0 bases, with 10 bases remaining between them. Germline values: CDR1 MNHEY, CDR2 SVGAGI. The CDR3 totals 14 residues.

This chain uses TRBV27 with TRBJ2-1; 8 bases align to TRBD2. The germline gives CDR1 MNHEY, CDR2 SMNVEV (reference sequence). This CDR3 is built from 14 residues. The V gene end was trimmed by 7 bases and the J gene end by 9 bases; junction bases not matched to a gene: 11. The CDR3 loop is CASTGAGEVGEQFF. In DNA, the CDR3 is TGTGCCAGCACCGGAGCGGGAGAAGTAGGTGAGCAGTTCTTC.

This clone qualifies as large (0.1 to 1%). V is TRBV6-1 and J is TRBJ1-5; 7 nucleotides match TRBD1. The J segment lost 4 bases and the V segment lost 4 bases, leaving 4 bases of the junction unmatched. Germline loops: CDR1 MNHNS, CDR2 SASEGT. The CDR3 extends over 14 amino acids. CDR3 bases: TGTGCCAGCAGTGGAGAGACAGGGAATCAGCCCCAGCATTTT. Residues: CASSGETGNQPQHF.

The V gene is TRBV4-1, the J gene TRBJ1-2; 7 bases are a match to TRBD1. CDR3 length equals 16 residues. The V gene's germline CDR1 is MGHRA and CDR2 YSYEKL. V lost 0 bases, J lost 4 bases, and 8 bases stayed unmatched. CDR3 in DNA: TGCGCCAGCAGCCAAGATGACAGGGAAATCGGCTATGGCTACACCTTC. Its protein product is CASSQDDREIGYGYTF.

This clone was recorded once. This chain connects TRBV7-2 to TRBJ2-5, with TRBD2 matching over 9 bases. The trim removed 0 bases at V and 6 bases at J, leaving 5 bases unmatched. From germline, CDR1 is SGHTA and CDR2 FQGNSA. The CDR3 is 15 amino acids. Here the CDR3 reads CASSLALAGTQTQYF. In nucleotides, the CDR3 is TGTGCCAGCAGCTTAGCTCTAGCGGGGACCCAGACCCAGTACTTC.

This sequence joins TRBV6-6 and TRBJ2-2; TRBD1 agrees at 8 bases. V lost 4 bases and J lost 10; bases outside the gene matches: 5. The CDR3 loop spans 13 amino acids. CDR1 and CDR2 from the germline V gene are MNHNY and SVGAGI (reference sequence). The DNA of the CDR3 is TGTGCCAGCAGTTTCGGGGACAGGAAGGAGCTGTTTTTT. This encodes CASSFGDRKELFF.

This clone was found once. The chain carries TRBV28 and TRBJ1-4, with TRBD1 as a possible D gene (5 bases). V lost 5 bases to trimming and J lost 4 bases, with 17 bases between them. The germline V gene encodes CDR1 MDHEN and CDR2 SYDVKM. The CDR3 extends over 16 amino acids. The CDR3 nucleotides read TGTGCCAGCAGTCCCCGGGACCGAGAATATAATGAAAAACTGTTTTTT. It translates to CASSPRDREYNEKLFF.

The genes are TRBV5-6 and TRBJ1-1; 10 bases match TRBD1. This CDR3 is built from 14 residues. Germline trimming cut 4 bases from V and 8 bases from J; bases unmatched to any gene: 8. Germline CDR1 reads SGHDT; CDR2 reads YYEEEE. The CDR3 protein is CASSVGTGAFEAFF. Here the CDR3 DNA reads TGTGCCAGCAGCGTTGGGACAGGGGCCTTCGAAGCTTTCTTT. Full variable domain (remainder filled in from reference TRBV5-6 and TRBJ1-1): DAGVTQSPTHLIKTRGQQVTLRCSPKSGHDTVSWYQQALGQGPQFIFQYYEEEERQRGNFPDRFSGHQFPNYSSELNVNALLLGDSALYLCASSVGTGAFEAFFGQGTRLTVV.

This chain uses TRBV7-9 with TRBJ1-1; no clear D gene. The V end lost 3 bases, the J end lost 3 bases, and 11 bases lay between the germline ends. Germline CDR1 is SEHNR and CDR2 is FQNEAQ (reference sequence). The CDR3 length is 14 residues. CDR3 protein: CASSLVSSHTEAFF. DNA of the CDR3: TGTGCCAGCAGCTTGGTCTCATCTCACACTGAAGCTTTCTTT.

V and J are TRBV5-4 and TRBJ2-3; 7 bases are shared with TRBD2. With 4 bases clipped from V and 0 bases from J, the junction kept 8 bases outside the gene matches. The CDR3 length is 16 residues. Germline-derived CDR1 and CDR2 are SGHNT and YYREEE (reference sequence). CDR3 sequence reads: CASSPPGGPSTDTQYF. The CDR3 DNA reads TGTGCCAGCAGCCCCCCGGGGGGACCTAGCACAGATACGCAGTATTTT.

This chain uses TRBV27 with TRBJ2-3, with D tentatively TRBD2 (6 bases). There are 15 residues in the CDR3. Germline values: CDR1 MNHEY, CDR2 SMNVEV (reference sequence). The V gene lost 2 bases and the J gene lost 0 bases, with 9 bases spanning the gap. The CDR3 nucleotides are TGTGCCAGCAGTTTAGCGGGAAGAAGCACAGATACGCAGTATTTT. It specifies CASSLAGRSTDTQYF.

This rearrangement joins TRBV4-3 to TRBJ2-3; 8 bases match TRBD2. Per germline, CDR1 LGHNA and CDR2 YSLEER. V trimming: 0 bases; J trimming: 5 bases; junction bases outside the gene matches: 4. The CDR3 extends over 15 amino acids. Here the CDR3 DNA reads TGCGCCAGCAGCCAAGAATACGGGAGGGGAGATACGCAGTATTTT. Encoded protein: CASSQEYGRGDTQYF.

V gene TRBV28 combines with J gene TRBJ2-5; D is possibly TRBD1 or TRBD2 (5 bases each). The CDR3 runs 14 residues. CDR1 and CDR2 (germline): MDHEN, SYDVKM. The ends were cut back, 7 bases at V and 1 base at J, with 13 bases in the middle. DNA of the CDR3: TGTGCCAGCAACGAGGTGAGGGGCCAAGAGACCCAGTACTTC. Translated, it gives CASNEVRGQETQYF. Combining the CDR3 with reference TRBV28 and TRBJ2-5 gives the whole variable domain DVKVTQSSRYLVKRTGEKVFLECVQDMDHENMFWYRQDPGLGLRLIYFSYDVKMKEKGDIPEGYSVSREKKERFSLILESASTNQTSMYLCASNEVRGQETQYFGPGTRLLVL.

This clone was counted a single time. The chain combines TRBV6-5 with TRBJ2-5; D uncertain. Trimming removed 2 bases at V and 1 base at J, with 5 bases between. Germline V CDR1 and CDR2: MNHEY, SVGAGI. The CDR3 has 13 amino acids. In DNA form, the CDR3 reads TGTGCCAGCAGTTACGGGCCCCAAGAGACCCAGTACTTC. It specifies CASSYGPQETQYF.

The rearrangement joins TRBV7-6 to TRBJ2-1; 9 positions agree with TRBD2. Trimming cost V 5 bases and J 1 base; bases outside gene matches: 9. CDR1 SGHVS and CDR2 FNYEAQ come from the germline V gene. The CDR3 extends over 17 amino acids. This chain's CDR3 is CASSPKTSGVSYNEQFF. The DNA of the CDR3 is TGTGCCAGCAGCCCAAAGACTAGCGGAGTTTCCTACAATGAGCAGTTCTTC.

This rearrangement joins TRBV5-6 to TRBJ2-7, with D possibly TRBD1 on 6 matching bases. The CDR3 runs to 11 residues. From germline, CDR1 is SGHDT and CDR2 YYEEEE. V lost 3 bases, J lost 6 bases, and 7 bases lay in between. CDR3 in DNA: TGTGCCAGCAGCTCCAGGGGCGAGCAGTACTTC. Translated: CASSSRGEQYF.

This clone has just one count. The chain is built from TRBV5-6 and TRBJ2-1, with D perhaps matching TRBD1 (5 bases). This CDR3 has 13 residues. CDR1 SGHDT and CDR2 YYEEEE come from the germline V gene. V was clipped by 4 bases and J by 8 bases, with 13 bases between them. CDR3: CASSATELDEQFF. The CDR3, as DNA: TGTGCCAGCAGCGCGACAGAACTGGATGAGCAGTTCTTC.